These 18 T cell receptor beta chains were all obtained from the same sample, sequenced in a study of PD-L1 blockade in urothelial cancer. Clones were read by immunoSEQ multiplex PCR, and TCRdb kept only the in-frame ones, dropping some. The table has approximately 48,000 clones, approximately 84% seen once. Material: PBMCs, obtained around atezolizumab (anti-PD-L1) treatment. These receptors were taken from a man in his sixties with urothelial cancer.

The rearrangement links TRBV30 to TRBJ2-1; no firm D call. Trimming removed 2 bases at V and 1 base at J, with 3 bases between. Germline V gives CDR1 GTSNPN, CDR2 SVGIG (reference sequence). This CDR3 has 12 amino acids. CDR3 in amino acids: CAWSSSYNEQFF. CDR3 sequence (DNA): TGTGCCTGGAGTTCTTCCTACAATGAGCAGTTCTTC.

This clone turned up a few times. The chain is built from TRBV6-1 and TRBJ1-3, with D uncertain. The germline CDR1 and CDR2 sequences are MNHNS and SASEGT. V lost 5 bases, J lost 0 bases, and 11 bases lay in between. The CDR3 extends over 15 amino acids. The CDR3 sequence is CASSPGGYSGNTIYF. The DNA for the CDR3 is TGTGCCAGCAGTCCGGGTGGATACTCTGGAAACACCATATATTTT.

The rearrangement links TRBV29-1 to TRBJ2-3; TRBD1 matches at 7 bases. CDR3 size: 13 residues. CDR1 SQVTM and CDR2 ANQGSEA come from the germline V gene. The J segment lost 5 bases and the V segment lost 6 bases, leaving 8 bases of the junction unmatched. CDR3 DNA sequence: TGCAGCGTAGAAAGGGGGCGCGGAGATACGCAGTATTTT. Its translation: CSVERGRGDTQYF.

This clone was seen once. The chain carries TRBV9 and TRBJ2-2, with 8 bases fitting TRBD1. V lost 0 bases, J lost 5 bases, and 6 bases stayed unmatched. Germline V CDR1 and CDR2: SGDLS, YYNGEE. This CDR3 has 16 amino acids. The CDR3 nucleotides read TGTGCCAGCAGCGTAGCTTGGACAGGGCGGACCGGGGAGCTGTTTTTT. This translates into CASSVAWTGRTGELFF.

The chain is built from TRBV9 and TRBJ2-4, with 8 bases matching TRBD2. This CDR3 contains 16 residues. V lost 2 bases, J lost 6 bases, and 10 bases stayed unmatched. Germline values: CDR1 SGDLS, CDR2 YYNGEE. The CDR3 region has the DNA TGTGCCAGCAGCGTCGGTAGCGGGGAGTTGATAAACATTCAGTACTTC. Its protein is CASSVGSGELINIQYF.

The DNA for the CDR3 is TGCGCCAGCAGCCCTCCGGGACAGAGCTCTGGAAACACCATATATTTT. It encodes CASSPPGQSSGNTIYF. The chain carries TRBV4-1 and TRBJ1-3; TRBD1 agrees at 7 bases. From germline, CDR1 is MGHRA and CDR2 YSYEKL. Trimming at V came to 4 bases and at J to 0 bases, leaving 6 bases not matched to a gene. This CDR3 contains 16 residues.

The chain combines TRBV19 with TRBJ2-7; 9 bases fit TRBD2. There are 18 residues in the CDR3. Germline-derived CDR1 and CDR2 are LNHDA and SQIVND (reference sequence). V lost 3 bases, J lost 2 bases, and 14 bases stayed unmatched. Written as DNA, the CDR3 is TGTGCCAGTAGTATTCCCGCTAGCGGGGCGGGCCACCCCTACGAGCAGTACTTC. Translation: CASSIPASGAGHPYEQYF.

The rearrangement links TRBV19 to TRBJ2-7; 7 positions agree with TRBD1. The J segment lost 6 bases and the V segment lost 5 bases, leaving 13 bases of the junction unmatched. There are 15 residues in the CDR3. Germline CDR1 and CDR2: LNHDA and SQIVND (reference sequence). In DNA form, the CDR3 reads TGTGCCAGTAGTCTTACAGGGGTTTGGGGTTCCGAGCAGTACTTC. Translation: CASSLTGVWGSEQYF.

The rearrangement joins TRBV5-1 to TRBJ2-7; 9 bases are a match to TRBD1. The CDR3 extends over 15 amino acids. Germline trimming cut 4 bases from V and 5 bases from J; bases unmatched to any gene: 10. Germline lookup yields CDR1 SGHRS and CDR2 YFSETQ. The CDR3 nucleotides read TGCGCCAGCAGCCCCCCGGGACAGGGTTCGGACGAGCAGTACTTC. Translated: CASSPPGQGSDEQYF. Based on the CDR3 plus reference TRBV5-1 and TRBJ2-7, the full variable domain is KAGVTQTPRYLIKTRGQQVTLSCSPISGHRSVSWYQQTPGQGLQFLFEYFSETQRNKGNFPGRFSGRQFSNSRSEMNVSTLELGDSALYLCASSPPGQGSDEQYFGPGTRLTVT.

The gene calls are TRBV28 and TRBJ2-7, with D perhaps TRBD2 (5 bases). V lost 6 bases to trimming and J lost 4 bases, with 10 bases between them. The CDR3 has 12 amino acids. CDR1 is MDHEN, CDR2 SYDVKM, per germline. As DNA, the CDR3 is TGTGCCAGCAGACGAGGGTTTTACGAGCAGTACTTC. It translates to CASRRGFYEQYF.

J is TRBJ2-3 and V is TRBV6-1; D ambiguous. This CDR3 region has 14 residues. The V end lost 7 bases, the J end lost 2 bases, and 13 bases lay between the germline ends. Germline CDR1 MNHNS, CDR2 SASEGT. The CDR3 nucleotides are TGTGCCAGCAAGGCGCGGAGAAACACAGATACGCAGTATTTT. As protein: CASKARRNTDTQYF.

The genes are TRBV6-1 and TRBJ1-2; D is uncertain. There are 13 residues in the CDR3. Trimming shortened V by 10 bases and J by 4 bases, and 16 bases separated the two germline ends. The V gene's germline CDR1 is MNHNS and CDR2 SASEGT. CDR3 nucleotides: TGTGCCACCCAGCTCTCGGGAGCCTATGGCTACACCTTC. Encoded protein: CATQLSGAYGYTF.

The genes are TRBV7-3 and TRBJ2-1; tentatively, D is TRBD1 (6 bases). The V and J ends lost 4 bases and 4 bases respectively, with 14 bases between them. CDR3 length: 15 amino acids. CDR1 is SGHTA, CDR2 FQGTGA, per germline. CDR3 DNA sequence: TGTGCCAGCAGCTCAGGGGTCATCGGGTACAATGAGCAGTTCTTC. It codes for CASSSGVIGYNEQFF. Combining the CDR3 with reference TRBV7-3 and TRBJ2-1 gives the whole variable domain GAGVSQTPSNKVTEKGKYVELRCDPISGHTALYWYRQSLGQGPEFLIYFQGTGAADDSGLPNDRFFAVRPEGSVSTLKIQRTERGDSAVYLCASSSGVIGYNEQFFGPGTRLTVL.

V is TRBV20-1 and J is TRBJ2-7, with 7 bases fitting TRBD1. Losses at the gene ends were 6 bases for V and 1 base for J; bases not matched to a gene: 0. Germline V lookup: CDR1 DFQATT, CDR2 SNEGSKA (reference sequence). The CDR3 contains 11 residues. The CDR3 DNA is TGCAGTGCACAGGGGTCCTACGAGCAGTACTTC. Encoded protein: CSAQGSYEQYF.

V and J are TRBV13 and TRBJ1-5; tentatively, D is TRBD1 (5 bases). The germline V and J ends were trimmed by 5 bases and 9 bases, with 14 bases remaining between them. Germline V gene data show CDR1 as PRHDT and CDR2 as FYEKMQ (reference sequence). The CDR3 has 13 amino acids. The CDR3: CASSTGLRRPQHF. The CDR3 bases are TGTGCCAGCAGCACGGGACTCCGGCGGCCCCAGCATTTT.

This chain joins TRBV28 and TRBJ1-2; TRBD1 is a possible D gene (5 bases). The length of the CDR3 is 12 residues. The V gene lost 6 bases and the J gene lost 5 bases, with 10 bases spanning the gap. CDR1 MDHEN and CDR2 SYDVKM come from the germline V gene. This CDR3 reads CASSFGGYGYTF. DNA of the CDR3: TGTGCCAGCAGCTTCGGGGGGTATGGCTACACCTTC.

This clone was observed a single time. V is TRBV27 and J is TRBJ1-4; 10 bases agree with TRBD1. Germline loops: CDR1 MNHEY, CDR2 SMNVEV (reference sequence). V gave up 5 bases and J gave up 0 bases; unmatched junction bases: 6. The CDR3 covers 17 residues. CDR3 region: CASSPGQGFPTNEKLFF. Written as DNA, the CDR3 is TGTGCCAGCAGTCCGGGACAGGGGTTTCCAACTAATGAAAAACTGTTTTTT.

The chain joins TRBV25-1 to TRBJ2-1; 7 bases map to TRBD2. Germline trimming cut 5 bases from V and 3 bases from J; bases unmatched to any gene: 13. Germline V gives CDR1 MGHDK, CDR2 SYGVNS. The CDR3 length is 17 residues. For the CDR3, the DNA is TGTGCCAGCAGTACTAGCAGCCTAGCGGCTGACTACAATGAGCAGTTCTTC. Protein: CASSTSSLAADYNEQFF.